This T cell receptor (beta chain) was recovered during a study of T cell changes during pregnancy in multiple sclerosis. Clones were read by immunoSEQ multiplex PCR, and TCRdb kept only the in-frame ones, dropping some. There are under 85,000 clones in the sample; about 90% occur only once, and 8% to 10% lies in the top ten. The V and J ends lost 4 bases and 5 bases, in that order; junction bases with no gene match: 6. The CDR3 totals 16 residues. Germline V CDR1 and CDR2: LNHDA, SQIVND (reference sequence). The chain joins TRBV19 to TRBJ2-5; 14 bases are shared with TRBD2. Sample: peripheral blood, taken after pregnancy. The source of this sequence is a female donor in good health, enrolled as a control in a pregnancy study. CDR3 DNA: TGTGCCAGTAGTACCTGGACTAGCGGGGGGCCTGAGACCCAGTACTTC. Residues: CASSTWTSGGPETQYF.